This T cell receptor (beta chain) was sequenced in a study of glioma-infiltrating T cells. Amplification of TCR alpha and beta CDR3 regions from RNA used iRepertoire nested multiplex PCR. Each CDR3 protein is one row after TCRdb ran MiXCR on the multiplex PCR reads. This table holds roughly 350,000 distinct CDR3 sequences, 41% found once. This clonotype was observed a handful of times. Germline assignment: CDR1 MNHEY and CDR2 SMNVEV (reference sequence). The CDR3 length is 15 residues. V lost 3 bases, J lost 3 bases, and 3 bases stayed unmatched. The clonotype originates from a human donor with low-grade glioma or glioblastoma, undergoing nonglioma brain surgery, or in good health (not recorded which). What was sequenced was glioma tissue, nonneoplastic brain tissue, or PBMCs (not recorded which). The V and J genes are TRBV27 and TRBJ2-7, with TRBD2 matching over 12 bases. CDR3 protein: CASSFGTSGLYEQYF. The CDR3 DNA is TGTGCCAGCAGTTTCGGGACTAGCGGGCTCTACGAGCAGTACTTC.